These 21 T cell receptor beta chains share one sample of origin, sequenced in a study of metastatic and nonmetastatic thyroid tumors. The entire patient cohort was treatment-naive prior to thyroid surgery. With MiXCR, TCRdb called clones anew from the PCR reads. Of more than 25,000 clones detected, approximately 8% appear once; the ten largest clones hold about two fifths. The specimen sequenced was blood. These receptors originate from a female donor with papillary thyroid cancer or a benign thyroid nodule (not recorded which). Some clones in this sample may be carry-over from other donors' samples.

This clone was observed at least ten times. V is TRBV10-3 and J is TRBJ2-7; 7 positions match TRBD2. The CDR3 is 13 residues long. V gave up 11 bases and J gave up 5 bases; unmatched junction bases: 12. The germline V gene has CDR1 ENHRY and CDR2 SYGVKD. DNA for the CDR3: TGTGCCTCCTCCGGGCGGGGAGGGAACGAGCAGTACTTC. It translates to CASSGRGGNEQYF.

The sample holds many counts of this clone. The chain uses TRBV24-1 and TRBJ2-3; 11 bases are shared with TRBD1. This CDR3 is built from 16 residues. Per the germline V gene, CDR1 is KGHDR and CDR2 is SFDVKD. After removal of 3 bases from V and 6 bases from J, the junction contained 7 bases not matched to a gene. The CDR3 DNA sequence: TGTGCCACCAGTGATAGGACAGGGGGCTCGTTGGATACGCAGTATTTT. Translating it yields CATSDRTGGSLDTQYF.

The table lists this clone with a few counts. V gene TRBV20-1 combines with J gene TRBJ2-7; D is possibly TRBD1 (6 bases). CDR1 and CDR2 (germline): DFQATT, SNEGSKA (reference sequence). CDR3 length equals 13 residues. The ends were cut back, 6 bases at V and 5 bases at J, with 17 bases in the middle. CDR3 nucleotides: TGCAGTGCGCAACAGGGTATGAGTGACGAGCAGTACTTC. Encoded protein: CSAQQGMSDEQYF.

Remarks on this clone: Possible read error: a much larger clone is one base away. Other DNA sequences in the sample encode the same CDR3. The V gene is TRBV7-7, the J gene TRBJ2-3, with D possibly being TRBD2 (5 bases). CDR3 length: 16 residues. Germline CDR1 and CDR2: SSHAT and FNYEAQ (reference sequence). CDR3 residues: CASSLGLSGNTDTQYF. The CDR3 DNA reads TGTGCTAGCAGCTTGGGCCTCAGCGGTAACACAGATACGCAGTATTTT. The whole variable domain, remainder taken from reference TRBV7-7 and TRBJ2-3, is GAGVSQSPRYKVTKRGQDVTLRCDPISSHATLYWYQQALGQGPEFLTYFNYEAQPDKSGLPSDRFSAERPEGSISTLTIQRTEQRDSAMYRCASSLGLSGNTDTQYFGPGTRLTVL.

This clone was observed many times. The rearrangement links TRBV5-1 to TRBJ2-3; D is tentatively TRBD1 or TRBD2 (5 bases each). This CDR3 contains 16 residues. Trimming cost V 4 bases and J 0 bases, with 15 bases left between them. Germline CDR1 SGHRS, CDR2 YFSETQ. CDR3 loop: CASSPGRSPSTDTQYF. CDR3 coding DNA: TGCGCCAGCAGCCCGGGACGTTCCCCTAGCACAGATACGCAGTATTTT.

This clone has a count of ten or more. This chain connects TRBV7-2 to TRBJ2-3; TRBD2 matches at 9 bases. This CDR3 has 18 residues. Germline lookup yields CDR1 SGHTA and CDR2 FQGNSA. V lost 0 bases to trimming and J lost 4 bases; unmatched junction nucleotides: 11. The CDR3 loop reads CASSLAQSSGGIADTQYF. DNA of the CDR3: TGTGCCAGCAGCTTAGCGCAAAGTAGCGGGGGAATAGCAGATACGCAGTATTTT.

This clone was observed at least ten times. J is TRBJ2-2 and V is TRBV9; D remains unclear. Per germline, CDR1 SGDLS and CDR2 YYNGEE. V lost 0 bases and J 7 bases, leaving 7 bases between the germline ends. This CDR3 is built from 13 residues. The CDR3 nucleotides are TGTGCCAGCAGCGTAGGGGGTCACGGGGAGCTGTTTTTT. This encodes CASSVGGHGELFF.

This clone was recorded many times. The chain joins TRBV19 to TRBJ1-1; 9 bases match TRBD1. Trimming at V came to 7 bases and at J to 3 bases, leaving 6 bases not matched to a gene. Per germline, CDR1 LNHDA and CDR2 SQIVND (reference sequence). This CDR3 has 14 amino acids. The CDR3 DNA sequence: TGTGCCAGTATTCCGGGACAGGGCTACACTGAAGCTTTCTTT. Protein product: CASIPGQGYTEAFF.

This clone occurred a few times. The chain links TRBV11-2 to TRBJ1-1; tentatively, D is TRBD1 (6 bases). CDR3 size: 12 residues. V was pared by 6 bases and J by 3 bases, with 8 bases between. Per germline, CDR1 SGHAT and CDR2 FQNNGV. DNA of the CDR3: TGTGCCAGCAGACGGACAGACACTGAAGCTTTCTTT. Translated, it gives CASRRTDTEAFF. The full variable domain, rest sourced from reference TRBV11-2 and TRBJ1-1, is EAGVAQSPRYKIIEKRQSVAFWCNPISGHATLYWYQQILGQGPKLLIQFQNNGVVDDSQLPKDRFSAERLKGVDSTLKIQPAKLEDSAVYLCASRRTDTEAFFGQGTRLTVV.

This clone was recorded many times. The chain is built from TRBV29-1 and TRBJ2-5; a weak D match, TRBD2 (5 bases). Germline V gene sequence: CDR1 SQVTM, CDR2 ANQGSEA. V dropped 4 bases and J dropped 2 bases, with 11 bases sitting between them. The CDR3 totals 13 residues. CDR3 in DNA: TGCAGCGTTGGACGGGGAACACAAGAGACCCAGTACTTC. It encodes CSVGRGTQETQYF.

This clone was found many times. This chain joins TRBV20-1 and TRBJ1-5, with D uncertain. Trimming left V 1 base short and J 7 bases short, with 8 bases between. The length of the CDR3 is 12 residues. The germline gives CDR1 DFQATT, CDR2 SNEGSKA (reference sequence). The CDR3 sequence: CSARAFDQPQHF. CDR3 coding DNA: TGCAGTGCTAGAGCATTCGACCAGCCCCAGCATTTT.

Of note for this clone: With a much larger clone just one base away, this may be a read error. This rearrangement joins TRBV20-1 to TRBJ2-5; TRBD2 is a possible D gene (5 bases). From germline, CDR1 is DFQATT and CDR2 SNEGSKA (reference sequence). The CDR3 runs 13 residues. The chain's CDR3 is CSAPDENWETRYF. As DNA, the CDR3 is TGCAGTGCTCCGGACGAGAACTGGGAGACCCGGTACTTC.

The rearrangement uses TRBV7-6 and TRBJ2-2; a possible D gene is TRBD1 (5 bases). The CDR3 runs to 16 residues. With 4 bases removed from V and 1 base from J, the gap between germline ends came to 13 bases. The V gene's germline CDR1 is SGHVS and CDR2 FNYEAQ. The DNA of the CDR3 is TGTGCCAGCAGCTCCACCTCAAGGGGGAACACCGGGGAGCTGTTTTTT. Protein sequence: CASSSTSRGNTGELFF.

This clone was seen many times. The genes are TRBV20-1 and TRBJ2-1; tentative D call: TRBD2 (6 bases). This CDR3 is 17 amino acids long. Germline CDR1 reads DFQATT; CDR2 reads SNEGSKA (reference sequence). With 5 bases removed from V and 7 bases from J, the gap between germline ends came to 27 bases. CDR3 bases: TGCAGTGCTCCCAATTACAATCTAGACGGTCGGGGGAATGAGCAGTTCTTC. Its protein product is CSAPNYNLDGRGNEQFF.

The sample holds a few counts of this clone. This chain uses TRBV2 with TRBJ2-7; D perhaps matches TRBD1 (6 bases). CDR1 and CDR2 (germline): SNHLY, FYNNEI. This CDR3 has 14 amino acids. Trimming pared 7 bases from V and 0 bases from J, leaving 13 bases between. CDR3 in DNA: TGTGCCAGCAAACCTCGGGACATCTCCTACGAGCAGTACTTC. Amino acid sequence: CASKPRDISYEQYF.

This clone is categorized as medium-sized. This CDR3 reads CASSEEAGRGYGYTF. In DNA form, the CDR3 reads TGTGCCAGCAGTGAAGAGGCAGGAAGAGGCTATGGCTACACCTTC. This chain links TRBV2 with TRBJ1-2; D uncertain. Trimming pared 1 base from V and 4 bases from J, leaving 13 bases between. The germline V gene has CDR1 SNHLY and CDR2 FYNNEI. The length of the CDR3 is 15 residues.

There are a few counts of this clone. The rearrangement joins TRBV6-9 to TRBJ1-2, with unresolved D. The CDR3 has 12 residues. Trimming removed 4 bases at V and 1 base at J, with 4 bases between. Looked up from germline, CDR1 is MNHGY and CDR2 is SVAAGI. CDR3 DNA sequence: TGTGCCAGCAGTTCCCATAACTATGGCTACACCTTC. Protein product: CASSSHNYGYTF.

The table lists this clone with many counts. The gene calls are TRBV27 and TRBJ2-3, with 7 positions matching TRBD2. V trimming: 3 bases; J trimming: 3 bases; junction bases outside the gene matches: 6. The CDR3 totals 15 residues. From germline, CDR1 is MNHEY and CDR2 SMNVEV (reference sequence). DNA of the CDR3: TGTGCCAGCAGTTTGAGTCGGGAGGTGACAGATACGCAGTATTTT. This sequence encodes CASSLSREVTDTQYF.

This clone has at least ten counts. The chain joins TRBV7-2 to TRBJ2-1; 7 bases agree with TRBD1. V shed 5 bases and J 4 bases; nucleotides not matched to a gene: 8. The CDR3 extends over 15 amino acids. Germline values: CDR1 SGHTA, CDR2 FQGNSA. CDR3 region: CASSRGRQTYNEQFF. CDR3 sequence (DNA): TGTGCCAGCAGCAGGGGGCGACAGACATACAATGAGCAGTTCTTC.

There are many counts of this clone. The V and J genes are TRBV12-3 or TRBV12-4 and TRBJ2-3, with 8 nucleotides matching TRBD2. CDR3 size: 14 residues. V shed 4 bases and J 4 bases; nucleotides not matched to a gene: 4. In nucleotides, the CDR3 is TGTGCCAGCAGTTCGAGCGGGAGCGCAGATACGCAGTATTTT. It codes for CASSSSGSADTQYF.

In this sample, this clone turned up many times. The CDR3 sequence: CSARGPLAGGIEQYF. The CDR3 DNA reads as TGCAGTGCTAGAGGTCCCCTAGCGGGAGGGATCGAGCAGTACTTC. This chain uses TRBV20-1 with TRBJ2-7; 12 positions agree with TRBD2. Trimming took 1 base from V and 6 from J; bases not matched to a gene: 7. This CDR3 comprises 15 residues. Germline-derived CDR1 and CDR2 are DFQATT and SNEGSKA (reference sequence).